These 13 T cell receptor beta chains were all obtained from the same sample, sequenced in a study of T cells after yellow fever vaccination (dated by TCRdb to the late 2010s). Library construction relied on 5' RACE. Sequenced on an Illumina NovaSeq 6000. TCRdb's own reprocessing of the public reads used fastp at Q25 and MiXCR and kept productive beta chains. When rows share a CDR3 protein, they turn into one entry using the most common DNA and genes. This sample is represented by hundreds of thousands of distinct CDR3 sequences; over 15% of them were singletons. Together, the top ten hold roughly a sixth of the sample. The treatment or condition label here, explained by the study, means: live attenuated yellow fever vaccine strain. The material was PBMCs, obtained before the yellow fever booster vaccination. The receptor source for this set is a young man who received the YFV17D yellow fever vaccine.

This chain uses TRBV6-5 with TRBJ1-2, with 8 bases that match TRBD1. CDR3 length: 15 amino acids. The V gene end was trimmed by 3 bases and the J gene end by 8 bases; junction bases not matched to a gene: 11. CDR1 is MNHEY and CDR2 is SVGAGI in the germline V gene. The CDR3 region is CASSYTPQGAKGYTF. The CDR3 DNA reads as TGTGCCAGCAGTTATACTCCTCAGGGGGCTAAGGGCTACACCTTC.

Only a few counts were recorded for this clonotype. The chain uses TRBV9 and TRBJ1-1; D unclear. CDR3 length: 13 residues. Trimming left V 0 bases short and J 0 bases short, with 3 bases between. From germline, CDR1 is SGDLS and CDR2 YYNGEE. CDR3 loop: CASSVDMNTEAFF. CDR3 sequence (DNA): TGTGCCAGCAGCGTAGACATGAACACTGAAGCTTTCTTT.

V is TRBV27 and J is TRBJ2-7, with D perhaps TRBD2 (5 bases). Germline V lookup: CDR1 MNHEY, CDR2 SMNVEV (reference sequence). Trimming left V 8 bases short and J 2 bases short, with 16 bases between. This CDR3 is built from 14 residues. In DNA, the CDR3 is TGTGCCAGCGCCGCCCGCGGAGGACCCTACGAGCAGTACTTC. It encodes CASAARGGPYEQYF.

J is TRBJ2-5 and V is TRBV6-5, with a possible D match to TRBD2 (6 bases). V dropped 6 bases and J dropped 0 bases, with 8 bases sitting between them. This CDR3 has 13 amino acids. Germline V gene lookup returns CDR1 MNHEY and CDR2 SVGAGI. The CDR3 here is CASRGGDQETQYF. The CDR3, as DNA: TGTGCCAGCAGGGGCGGGGACCAAGAGACCCAGTACTTC.

This chain links TRBV20-1 with TRBJ1-1; D call uncertain. Germline loops: CDR1 DFQATT, CDR2 SNEGSKA (reference sequence). Trimming stripped 5 bases from V and 0 bases from J, with 10 bases between. The CDR3 is 13 residues long. CDR3 nucleotides: TGCAGTGCTCCTGTCCTCATGAACACTGAAGCTTTCTTT. It is translated as CSAPVLMNTEAFF.

This clonotype came up a few times. The chain recombines TRBV6-5 with TRBJ2-3; the match to TRBD2 covers 7 bases. Germline trimming cut 6 bases from V and 4 bases from J; bases unmatched to any gene: 13. The CDR3 has 16 residues. From germline, CDR1 is MNHEY and CDR2 SVGAGI. CDR3 sequence reads: CASSAQTSRVSDTQYF. The CDR3 DNA is TGTGCCAGCAGCGCCCAGACTAGCAGGGTATCAGATACGCAGTATTTT.

The chain joins TRBV3-1 to TRBJ1-6, with no clear D. CDR1 is LGHDT, CDR2 YNNKEL, per germline (reference sequence). The CDR3 has 14 amino acids. V shed 8 bases and J shed 3 bases, with 11 bases lying between them. The CDR3 loop is CASGASHYNSPLHF. The CDR3 DNA reads as TGTGCCAGCGGCGCCTCGCACTATAATTCACCCCTCCACTTT.

The J gene is TRBJ1-4, the V gene TRBV11-2; unclear D gene. The CDR3 covers 15 residues. Trimming shortened V by 0 bases and J by 4 bases, and 9 bases separated the two germline ends. Germline V gene data show CDR1 as SGHAT and CDR2 as FQNNGV. In DNA form, the CDR3 reads TGTGCCAGCAGCTTAGACCCGGTGTATAATGAAAAACTGTTTTTT. Translated: CASSLDPVYNEKLFF.

This chain uses TRBV6-2 or TRBV6-3 with TRBJ2-1, with D perhaps matching TRBD1 (6 bases). V lost 2 bases and J 9 bases, leaving 17 bases between the germline ends. In germline, CDR1 is MNHEY, CDR2 SVGEGT. This CDR3 is built from 15 residues. CDR3 region: CASSYHRASGAEQFF. The DNA for the CDR3 is TGTGCCAGCAGTTACCACCGGGCCTCAGGGGCTGAGCAGTTCTTC.

The rearrangement links TRBV6-5 to TRBJ1-1; no clear D. Germline assignment: CDR1 MNHEY and CDR2 SVGAGI. V dropped 6 bases and J dropped 2 bases, with 16 bases sitting between them. The length of the CDR3 is 15 residues. The CDR3 DNA sequence: TGTGCCAGCAGCTTACGAGGCGCCGCTAACACTGAAGCTTTCTTT. Protein sequence: CASSLRGAANTEAFF.

The gene calls are TRBV6-5 and TRBJ2-7; tentatively, D is TRBD1 (6 bases). Trimming removed 6 bases at V and 7 bases at J, with 22 bases between. This CDR3 is built from 15 residues. The germline gives CDR1 MNHEY, CDR2 SVGAGI. The CDR3 nucleotides are TGTGCCAGCAGCCCAGTCGGGAACTTAGGGGGAGAGCAGTACGTC. This sequence encodes CASSPVGNLGGEQYV.

The chain employs TRBV19 and TRBJ1-2; D is possibly TRBD1 (6 bases). Germline V gene data show CDR1 as LNHDA and CDR2 as SQIVND (reference sequence). The V end lost 3 bases, the J end lost 0 bases, and 17 bases lay between the germline ends. The CDR3 has 17 amino acids. Written as DNA, the CDR3 is TGTGCCAGTAGTATTGGAGGAGACAGGCAAGCTAACTATGGCTACACCTTC. Encoded protein: CASSIGGDRQANYGYTF.

There are a few counts of this clonotype. V usage is TRBV29-1 and J usage is TRBJ1-1, with TRBD1 as a possible D gene (5 bases). CDR3 length: 12 amino acids. V dropped 5 bases and J dropped 6 bases, with 13 bases sitting between them. The germline CDR1 and CDR2 sequences are SQVTM and ANQGSEA. DNA of the CDR3: TGCAGCGTTAGGCAGGGAGGGTCTGAAGCTTTCTTT. Amino acids: CSVRQGGSEAFF.